One T cell receptor (beta chain) is described in this entry. Germline V lookup: CDR1 SGHTS, CDR2 YDEGEE. This CDR3 region has 13 residues. V shed 0 bases and J shed 8 bases, with 11 bases lying between them. This record belongs to a study of blood T cell repertoires in COVID-19. At the level of the study: COVID-19 samples collected from the United States, Italy and Spain covered acute and convalescent phases. Sample material is recorded as cDNA or gDNA derived from T cells, B-cell-depleted T cells, or PBMCs.

Authors' data handling: Reference gene primer amplification yielded estimated nucleated cell counts. Using immunoSEQ multiplex PCR, the repertoire was profiled, and TCRdb retains in-frame clones only, with some absent. V and J calls plus clone size are reproduced from that table; the DNA served to infer D and trimming. The top ten clones hold more than 0.95% of a sample with just under 65,000 clones, roughly 85% of them seen once. Sequencing input: peripheral blood. This chain connects TRBV5-8 to TRBJ1-2; D may be TRBD1 (5 bases). This sequence originates from a man aged 35-49 years with acute or convalescent COVID-19. CDR3 bases: TGTGCCAGCAGCTTGGGTCAGGGTCTGGGCTACACCTTC. Translated: CASSLGQGLGYTF.